This T cell receptor (beta chain) stems from a study of cytomegalovirus exposure and HLA in healthy donors. Healthy bone marrow donors made up the cohort. 13 Jbeta primers and 60 Vbeta primers were used for the PCR. Only in-frame clones appear in the TCRdb table, and some are missing; sequencing was by immunoSEQ multiplex PCR. The data hold roughly 100,000 clones, with 65% to 85% observed a single time. Trimming took 4 bases from V and 5 from J, leaving 9 bases between them. This CDR3 is built from 12 residues. The germline V gene has CDR1 MNHNS and CDR2 SASEGT. The chain couples TRBV6-1 to TRBJ2-7; the D is unclear. Sequencing was carried out using PBMCs. This receptor was obtained from a woman aged 40 to 50 in good health and CMV-seronegative. The CDR3 here is CASSVRGDEQYF. The CDR3 nucleotides are TGTGCCAGCAGTGTCCGCGGAGACGAGCAGTACTTC.